This paragraph reports one TCR beta chain. As processed by the authors: Estimated nucleated cell counts came from reference gene primer amplification. Measured with immunoSEQ multiplex PCR; TCRdb has only the in-frame clones, and not every one. V and J calls and clone size are as listed in that table; D and trimming were resolved from the DNA. Here the sample spans about 220,000 clones, around 81% being singletons. The sample is drawn from a study of blood T cell repertoires in COVID-19. Study in general: The study drew acute and convalescent COVID-19 samples from the United States, Italy and Spain. PBMCs, B-cell-depleted T cells, or T cells provided the cDNA or gDNA that made up the material.

This TCR was recovered from a woman in her 30s who had recovered from COVID-19. Sequencing was carried out using peripheral blood.

The CDR3 loop reads CASRKYRGHNYGYTF. The CDR3, as DNA: TGTGCCAGCAGAAAATACAGGGGGCATAACTATGGCTACACCTTC. The genes are TRBV28 and TRBJ1-2; TRBD1 aligns across 9 bases. Germline CDR1 reads MDHEN; CDR2 reads SYDVKM. The V gene end was trimmed by 6 bases and the J gene end by 1 base; junction bases not matched to a gene: 6. The CDR3 covers 15 residues.